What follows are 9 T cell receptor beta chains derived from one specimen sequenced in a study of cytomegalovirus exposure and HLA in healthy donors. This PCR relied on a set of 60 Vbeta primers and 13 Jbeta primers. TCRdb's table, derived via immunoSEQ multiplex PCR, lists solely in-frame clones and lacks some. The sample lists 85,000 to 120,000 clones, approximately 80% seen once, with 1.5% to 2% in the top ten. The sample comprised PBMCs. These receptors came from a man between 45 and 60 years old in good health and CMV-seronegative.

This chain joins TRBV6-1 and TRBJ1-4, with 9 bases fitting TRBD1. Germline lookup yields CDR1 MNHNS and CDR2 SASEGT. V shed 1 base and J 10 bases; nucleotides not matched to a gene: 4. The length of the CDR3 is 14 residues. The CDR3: CASSEGQGVGKLFF. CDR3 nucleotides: TGTGCCAGCAGTGAAGGACAGGGGGTCGGAAAACTGTTTTTT.

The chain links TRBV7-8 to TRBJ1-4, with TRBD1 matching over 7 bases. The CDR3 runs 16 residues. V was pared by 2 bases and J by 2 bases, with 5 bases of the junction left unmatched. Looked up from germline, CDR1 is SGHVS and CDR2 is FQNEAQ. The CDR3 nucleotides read TGTGCCAGCAGCTTACAACAGGGGTGGACTAATGAAAAACTGTTTTTT. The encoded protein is CASSLQQGWTNEKLFF.

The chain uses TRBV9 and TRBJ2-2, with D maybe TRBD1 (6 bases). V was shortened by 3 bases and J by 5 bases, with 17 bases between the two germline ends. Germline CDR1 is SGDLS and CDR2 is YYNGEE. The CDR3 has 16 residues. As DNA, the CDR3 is TGTGCCAGCAGCGACTCACGGACAGAGTTAACCGGGGAGCTGTTTTTT. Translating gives CASSDSRTELTGELFF. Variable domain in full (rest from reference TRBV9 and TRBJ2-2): DSGVTQTPKHLITATGQRVTLRCSPRSGDLSVYWYQQSLDQGLQFLIQYYNGEERAKGNILERFSAQQFPDLHSELNLSSLELGDSALYFCASSDSRTELTGELFFGEGSRLTVL.

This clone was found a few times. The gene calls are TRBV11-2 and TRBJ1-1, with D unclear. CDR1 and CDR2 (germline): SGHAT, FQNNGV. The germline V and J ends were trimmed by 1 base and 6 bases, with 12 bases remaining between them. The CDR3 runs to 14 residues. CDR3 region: CASSLGTQRAEAFF. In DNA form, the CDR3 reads TGTGCCAGCAGCTTAGGGACCCAGAGGGCTGAAGCTTTCTTT. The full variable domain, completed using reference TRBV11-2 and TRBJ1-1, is EAGVAQSPRYKIIEKRQSVAFWCNPISGHATLYWYQQILGQGPKLLIQFQNNGVVDDSQLPKDRFSAERLKGVDSTLKIQPAKLEDSAVYLCASSLGTQRAEAFFGQGTRLTVV.

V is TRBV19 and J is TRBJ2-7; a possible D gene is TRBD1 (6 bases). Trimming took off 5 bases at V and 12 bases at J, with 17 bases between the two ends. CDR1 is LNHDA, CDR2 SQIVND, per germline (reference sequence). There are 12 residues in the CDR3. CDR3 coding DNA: TGTGCCAGTAGTGCCCCCCAGGGGATCCTGTACTTC. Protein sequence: CASSAPQGILYF.

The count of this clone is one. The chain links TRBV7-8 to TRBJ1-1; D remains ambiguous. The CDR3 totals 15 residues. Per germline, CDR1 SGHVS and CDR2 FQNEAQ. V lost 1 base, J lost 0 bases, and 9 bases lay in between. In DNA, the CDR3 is TGTGCCAGCAGCTTAGGTGGAGCCATGAACACTGAAGCTTTCTTT. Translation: CASSLGGAMNTEAFF.

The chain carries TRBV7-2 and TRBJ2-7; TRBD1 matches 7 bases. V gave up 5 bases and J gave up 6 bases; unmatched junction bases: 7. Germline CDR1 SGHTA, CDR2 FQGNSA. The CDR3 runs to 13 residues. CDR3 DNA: TGTGCCAGCAGCCGTGGACAGGCCAGCGAGCAGTACGTC. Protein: CASSRGQASEQYV.

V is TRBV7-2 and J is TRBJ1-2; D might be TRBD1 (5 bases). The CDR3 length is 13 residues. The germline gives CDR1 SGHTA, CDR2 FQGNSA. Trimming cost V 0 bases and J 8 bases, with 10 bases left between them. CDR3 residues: CASSLAQGVGYTF. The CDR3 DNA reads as TGTGCCAGCAGCTTAGCGCAGGGTGTCGGCTACACCTTC.

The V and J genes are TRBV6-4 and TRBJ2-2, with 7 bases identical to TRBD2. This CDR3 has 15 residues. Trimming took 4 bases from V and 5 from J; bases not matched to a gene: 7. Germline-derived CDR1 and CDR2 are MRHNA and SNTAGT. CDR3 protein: CASSVQRGNTGELFF. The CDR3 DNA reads TGTGCCAGCAGTGTTCAGCGGGGCAATACCGGGGAGCTGTTTTTT.